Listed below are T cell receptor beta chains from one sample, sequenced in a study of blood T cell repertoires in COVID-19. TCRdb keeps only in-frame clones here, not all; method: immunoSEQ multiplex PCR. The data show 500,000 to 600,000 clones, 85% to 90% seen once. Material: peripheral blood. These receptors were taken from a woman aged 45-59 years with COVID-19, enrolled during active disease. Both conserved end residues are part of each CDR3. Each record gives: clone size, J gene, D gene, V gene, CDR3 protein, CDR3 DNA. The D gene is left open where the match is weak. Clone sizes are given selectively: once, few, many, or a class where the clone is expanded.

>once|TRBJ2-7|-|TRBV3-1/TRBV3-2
CASSQGRYEQYF
TGTGCCAGCAGCCAAGGTCGCTACGAGCAGTACTTC
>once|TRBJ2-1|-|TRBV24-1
CATSVANEQFF
TGTGCCACCAGTGTGGCCAATGAGCAGTTCTTC
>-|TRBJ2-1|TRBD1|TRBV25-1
CASSVLQGRGEQFF
TGTGCCAGCAGTGTTCTACAGGGGAGAGGTGAGCAGTTCTTC
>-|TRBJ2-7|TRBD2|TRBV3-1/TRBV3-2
CASSPSGTSGGAHEQYF
TGTGCCAGCAGCCCATCCGGGACTAGCGGGGGGGCACACGAGCAGTACTTC
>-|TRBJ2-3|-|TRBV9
CASSLRATDWADTQYF
TGTGCCAGCAGCCTCAGGGCAACAGATTGGGCAGATACGCAGTATTTT
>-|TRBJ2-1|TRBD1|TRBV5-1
CASSTGQGNLYPYNEQFF
TGCGCCAGCAGCACGGGACAGGGGAACTTATACCCATACAATGAGCAGTTCTTC
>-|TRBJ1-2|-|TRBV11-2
CASSPGQYDYGYTF
TGTGCCAGCAGCCCCGGACAGTATGACTATGGCTACACCTTC
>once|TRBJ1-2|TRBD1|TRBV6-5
CASSRTGRANYGYTF
TGTGCCAGCAGTCGGACAGGGAGGGCTAACTATGGCTACACCTTC
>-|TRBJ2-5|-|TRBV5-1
CASSSQGGRETQYF
TGCGCCAGCAGCTCCCAGGGGGGCCGAGAGACCCAGTACTTC
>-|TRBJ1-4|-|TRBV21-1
CASSLQNSLTNEKLFF
TGTGCCAGCAGCCTGCAAAACAGCTTGACGAATGAAAAACTGTTTTTT
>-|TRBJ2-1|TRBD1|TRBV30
CACSRTGRYNEQFF
TGTGCCTGCTCGCGGACAGGACGCTACAATGAGCAGTTCTTC
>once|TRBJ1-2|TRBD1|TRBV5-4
CASSRDRGFYGYTF
TGTGCCAGCAGCCGGGACAGGGGATTCTATGGCTACACCTTC
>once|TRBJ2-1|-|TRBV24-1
CATSDRIDTDNEQFF
TGTGCCACCAGTGATCGTATAGACACCGACAATGAGCAGTTCTTC
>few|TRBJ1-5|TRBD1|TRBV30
CALSHQGGEPQHF
TGTGCCTTATCACACCAGGGGGGCGAACCCCAGCATTTT
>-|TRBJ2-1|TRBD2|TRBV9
CASSVLSGGGANEQFF
TGTGCCAGCAGCGTCCTCTCGGGCGGGGGGGCGAATGAGCAGTTCTTC
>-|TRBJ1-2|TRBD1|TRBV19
CASSIVGGGYTF
TGTGCCAGTAGTATAGTAGGGGGCGGCTACACCTTC
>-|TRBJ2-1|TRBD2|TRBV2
CAVGTSGLTYNEQFF
TGTGCCGTCGGGACTAGCGGGCTGACCTACAATGAGCAGTTCTTC
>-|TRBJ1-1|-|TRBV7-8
CASSSTRQPNTEAFF
TGTGCCAGCAGCTCGACACGACAGCCGAACACTGAAGCTTTCTTT
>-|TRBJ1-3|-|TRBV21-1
CASSKAPRRDKPPSGNTIYF
TGTGCCAGCAGCAAAGCACCCCGCCGGGACAAGCCTCCCTCTGGAAACACCATATATTTT
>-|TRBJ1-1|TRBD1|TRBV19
CATRDRVNTEAFF
TGTGCCACTCGGGACAGAGTTAACACTGAAGCTTTCTTT
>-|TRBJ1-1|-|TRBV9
CASSVVADILNTEAFF
TGTGCCAGCAGCGTAGTGGCGGATATACTGAACACTGAAGCTTTCTTT
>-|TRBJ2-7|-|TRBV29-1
CSVEDQITYEQYF
TGCAGCGTTGAAGATCAGATCACATACGAGCAGTACTTC
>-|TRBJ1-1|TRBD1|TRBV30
CAWVSGGTEAFF
TGTGCCTGGGTTTCAGGGGGGACTGAAGCTTTCTTT
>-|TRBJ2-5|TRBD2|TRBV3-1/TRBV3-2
CASSQDMGGDPLETQYF
TGTGCCAGCAGCCAAGATATGGGGGGGGACCCACTGGAGACCCAGTACTTC
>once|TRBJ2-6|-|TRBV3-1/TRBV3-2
CASRANRAISGANVLTF
TGTGCCAGCAGGGCTAACAGGGCTATCTCTGGGGCCAACGTCCTGACTTTC
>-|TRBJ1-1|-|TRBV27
CASSLFTGPNTEAFF
TGTGCCAGCAGTTTATTTACAGGCCCGAACACTGAAGCTTTCTTT
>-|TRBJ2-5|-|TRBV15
CATSRDSAGTMETQYF
TGTGCCACCAGCAGAGATAGTGCGGGGACCATGGAGACCCAGTACTTC
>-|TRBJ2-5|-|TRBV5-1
CASRYTSGVEETQYF
TGCGCCAGCCGATATACATCAGGGGTCGAAGAGACCCAGTACTTC
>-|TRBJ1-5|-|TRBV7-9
CASSRGSNQPQHF
TGTGCCAGCAGCCGGGGGAGCAATCAGCCCCAGCATTTT
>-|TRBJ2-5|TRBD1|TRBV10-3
CAISESGTGGQETQYF
TGTGCCATCAGTGAGTCAGGGACAGGGGGCCAAGAGACCCAGTACTTC
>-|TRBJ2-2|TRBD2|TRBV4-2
CASSQGEGPKGGELFF
TGTGCCAGCAGCCAAGGGGAGGGCCCAAAGGGCGGGGAGCTGTTTTTT
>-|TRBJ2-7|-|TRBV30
CACGRGGLICEQYF
TGTGCCTGTGGAAGGGGGGGGCTGATTTGCGAGCAGTACTTC
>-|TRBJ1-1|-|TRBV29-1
CSVEKSEGAEAFF
TGCAGCGTTGAAAAATCGGAGGGAGCTGAAGCTTTCTTT
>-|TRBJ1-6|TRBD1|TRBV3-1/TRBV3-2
CASSLTGEVTYNSPLHF
TGTGCCAGCAGTCTCACAGGGGAAGTCACCTATAATTCACCCCTCCACTTT
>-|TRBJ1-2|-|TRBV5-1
CASSLSWLQGLNYGYTF
TGCGCCAGCAGCCTCTCCTGGTTACAGGGTCTTAACTATGGCTACACCTTC
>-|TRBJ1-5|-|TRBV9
CASSVDSRPGQPQHF
TGTGCCAGCAGCGTAGATAGCCGGCCCGGGCAGCCCCAGCATTTT
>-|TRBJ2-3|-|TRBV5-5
CASSLEQSTDTQYF
TGTGCCAGCAGCTTGGAACAGAGCACAGATACGCAGTATTTT
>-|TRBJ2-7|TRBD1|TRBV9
CASSVGDRSFEQYF
TGTGCCAGCAGCGTAGGGGACAGATCCTTCGAGCAGTACTTC
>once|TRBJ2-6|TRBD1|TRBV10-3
CANAGTGFAGANVLTF
TGTGCCAACGCCGGGACAGGATTTGCTGGGGCCAACGTCCTGACTTTC
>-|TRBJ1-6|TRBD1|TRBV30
CAWSVPQGASPLHF
TGTGCCTGGAGTGTACCCCAGGGGGCTTCACCCCTCCACTTT
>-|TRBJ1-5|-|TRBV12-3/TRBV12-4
CASRLNRDQPQHF
TGTGCCAGCAGACTCAACCGGGATCAGCCCCAGCATTTT
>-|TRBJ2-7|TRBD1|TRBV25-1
CASSEWGQTYEQYF
TGTGCCAGCAGTGAATGGGGACAGACCTACGAGCAGTACTTC